One and the same sample provided the 15 T cell receptor beta chains below, sequenced in a study of identical twins. From the 5' RACE reads, TCRdb called clonotypes with MiXCR, one entry per CDR3 protein. The sample lists about 430,000 distinct CDR3 sequences, less than 20% occurring once. The sequencing sample was made of naive T cells sorted from blood. All receptors derive from a man aged 50 to 60 in good health.

This clonotype showed up just a few times. CDR3 region: CAWSDGYSYNEQFF. In DNA, the CDR3 is TGTGCCTGGTCGGACGGTTACTCCTACAATGAGCAGTTCTTC. This chain joins TRBV30 and TRBJ2-1; D is uncertain. Germline V CDR1 and CDR2: GTSNPN, SVGIG (reference sequence). V shed 5 bases and J shed 0 bases, with 11 bases lying between them. CDR3 length: 14 amino acids.

The rearrangement joins TRBV2 to TRBJ2-1, with 10 bases lining up with TRBD1. The CDR3 is 12 amino acids. The J segment lost 10 bases and the V segment lost 7 bases, leaving 4 bases of the junction unmatched. CDR1 and CDR2 (germline): SNHLY, FYNNEI. The CDR3 DNA reads TGTGCCAGCATTAGACAGGGGGCGGAGCAGTTCTTC. Amino acids: CASIRQGAEQFF.

This clonotype has at least ten counts. V and J are TRBV5-5 and TRBJ2-7; no clear D. The V gene lost 1 base and the J gene lost 2 bases, with 10 bases spanning the gap. CDR1 is SGHKS, CDR2 YYEKEE, per germline (reference sequence). The CDR3 spans 14 residues. The CDR3 DNA is TGTGCCAGCAGCTTGTATTCGGAGACCTACGAGCAGTACTTC. Translating gives CASSLYSETYEQYF.

The chain is built from TRBV6-2 or TRBV6-3 and TRBJ2-1, with D hard to call. This CDR3 comprises 11 residues. The germline V gene encodes CDR1 MNHEY and CDR2 SVGEGT. The V end lost 6 bases, the J end lost 9 bases, and 9 bases lay between the germline ends. The CDR3 sequence is CASRSRGEQFF. As DNA, the CDR3 is TGTGCCAGCAGGTCACGAGGTGAGCAGTTCTTC.

The V gene is TRBV20-1, the J gene TRBJ2-4; the D gene is possibly TRBD1 (5 bases). There are 15 residues in the CDR3. Trimming removed 1 base at V and 0 bases at J, with 10 bases between. Germline-derived CDR1 and CDR2 are DFQATT and SNEGSKA (reference sequence). CDR3 coding DNA: TGCAGTGCTAGAGCGACAGTGACAGCCAAAAACATTCAGTACTTC. Translation gives CSARATVTAKNIQYF.

This clonotype has a handful of counts. The J gene is TRBJ1-1, the V gene TRBV5-5; D gene ambiguous. The V gene lost 4 bases and the J gene lost 5 bases, with 15 bases spanning the gap. Germline V gene sequence: CDR1 SGHKS, CDR2 YYEKEE (reference sequence). This CDR3 contains 14 residues. The CDR3 loop reads CASSALVSRTEAFF. The CDR3 DNA sequence: TGTGCCAGCAGCGCCTTGGTGTCGCGGACTGAAGCTTTCTTT.

The J gene is TRBJ1-2, the V gene TRBV27, with 8 bases matching TRBD1. The CDR3 runs to 14 residues. Germline V CDR1 and CDR2: MNHEY, SMNVEV (reference sequence). V lost 8 bases, J lost 5 bases, and 10 bases stayed unmatched. CDR3: CASARTGPIYGYTF. CDR3 DNA: TGTGCCAGCGCAAGGACAGGGCCTATATATGGCTACACCTTC.

This clonotype was seen a handful of times. V is TRBV20-1 and J is TRBJ2-5, with 7 nucleotides matching TRBD1. The V and J ends lost 6 bases and 4 bases, in that order; junction bases with no gene match: 8. This CDR3 has 13 amino acids. Germline CDR1 and CDR2: DFQATT and SNEGSKA (reference sequence). The CDR3 protein is CSARPTGRETQYF. The CDR3 region has the DNA TGCAGTGCACGCCCGACAGGGCGAGAGACCCAGTACTTC.

The chain joins TRBV7-2 to TRBJ2-7; 7 bases fit TRBD1. The CDR3 loop spans 15 amino acids. Germline lookup yields CDR1 SGHTA and CDR2 FQGNSA. Trimming removed 7 bases from V and 0 bases from J; junction bases left unmatched: 9. This CDR3 reads CASTQVGGSSYEQYF. The CDR3 DNA reads as TGTGCCAGCACCCAGGTAGGGGGCAGCTCCTACGAGCAGTACTTC.

V usage is TRBV18 and J usage is TRBJ2-3; D is undetermined. Germline V gene sequence: CDR1 KGHSH, CDR2 LQKENI. Trimming left V 5 bases short and J 5 bases short, with 8 bases between. The CDR3 contains 12 residues. The CDR3 region is CASSGFRDTQYF. The CDR3 bases are TGTGCCAGCTCAGGCTTCAGAGATACGCAGTATTTT.

Concerning this clonotype itself: One end of the junction fails to match germline, which may point to a read error. The chain uses TRBV15 and TRBJ2-4; a possible D gene is TRBD2 (5 bases). This CDR3 has 16 residues. Germline V gives CDR1 LNHNV, CDR2 YYDKDF (reference sequence). The CDR3 reads CATSVSVGLAENIQYF. The CDR3 DNA follows: TGTGCCACCAGCGTGAGTGTAGGGCTAGCCGAAAACATTCAGTACTTC.

This clonotype was seen only a few times. The rearrangement links TRBV27 to TRBJ2-3, with TRBD2 matching 9 bases. With V trimmed by 3 bases and J by 1 base, 5 bases remained unmatched. Germline V gene lookup returns CDR1 MNHEY and CDR2 SMNVEV (reference sequence). The CDR3 has 16 amino acids. The CDR3 is CASSFLGLARTDTQYF. In DNA, the CDR3 is TGTGCCAGCAGTTTTTTGGGACTAGCCCGCACAGATACGCAGTATTTT.

This clonotype was counted only a few times. The chain is built from TRBV20-1 and TRBJ2-7; tentatively, D is TRBD1 (5 bases). This CDR3 has 14 residues. V shed 3 bases and J shed 4 bases, with 16 bases lying between them. Germline lookup yields CDR1 DFQATT and CDR2 SNEGSKA (reference sequence). The DNA of the CDR3 is TGCAGTGCTAGGGGATCGGACACGGCATACGAGCAGTACTTC. Translated, it gives CSARGSDTAYEQYF.

This chain connects TRBV7-2 to TRBJ2-6; the match to TRBD1 covers 7 bases. The length of the CDR3 is 16 residues. J gave up 2 bases and V 4 bases, and 5 bases lay outside the gene matches. Germline V lookup: CDR1 SGHTA, CDR2 FQGNSA. The CDR3 sequence: CASSYKTGAGANVLTF. In DNA, the CDR3 is TGTGCCAGCAGCTACAAAACAGGGGCTGGGGCCAACGTCCTGACTTTC. Full variable domain (rest looked up from reference TRBV7-2 and TRBJ2-6): GAGVSQSPSNKVTEKGKDVELRCDPISGHTALYWYRQSLGQGLEFLIYFQGNSAPDKSGLPSDRFSAERTGGSVSTLTIQRTQQEDSAVYLCASSYKTGAGANVLTFGAGSRLTVL.

The table lists this clonotype with many counts. The chain couples TRBV20-1 to TRBJ2-3; 7 nucleotides agree with TRBD2. CDR3 size: 15 residues. The germline CDR1 and CDR2 sequences are DFQATT and SNEGSKA (reference sequence). V lost 2 bases, J lost 6 bases, and 11 bases stayed unmatched. The CDR3 sequence is CSARRERDWVDTQYF. The CDR3 nucleotides read TGCAGTGCTAGAAGAGAGCGGGACTGGGTCGATACGCAGTATTTT.